Below, 9 T cell receptor beta chains from the same sample are listed, as sequenced in a study of Graves' ophthalmopathy and Graves' hyperthyroidism. Amplification of the TCR beta CDR3 regions used RNA transcripts (as template). Scientists carried out first-round RT-PCR using HTBI primers and then a second-round multiplex PCR. TCRdb re-derived calls from the multiplex PCR reads in MiXCR, one entry per CDR3 protein. This sample has 650,000 to 900,000 distinct CDR3 sequences, with 40% found just once. Sequencing was carried out using peripheral blood. These receptors were obtained from an adult man with Graves' ophthalmopathy.

The J gene is TRBJ2-7, the V gene TRBV6-5, with TRBD2 matching 10 bases. Germline V gene lookup returns CDR1 MNHEY and CDR2 SVGAGI. This CDR3 contains 17 residues. With 10 bases clipped from V and 4 bases from J, the junction kept 19 bases outside the gene matches. CDR3 coding DNA: TGTGCCACCCTAACGACGGCGCAGACTAGCGGGTATTACGAGCAGTACTTC. Encoded protein: CATLTTAQTSGYYEQYF.

J is TRBJ1-2 and V is TRBV7-9; TRBD1 aligns across 11 bases. J gave up 4 bases and V 5 bases, and 12 bases lay outside the gene matches. This CDR3 comprises 17 residues. CDR1 is SEHNR and CDR2 is FQNEAQ in the germline V gene (reference sequence). CDR3 residues: CASSPGTGGQGFYGYTF. The CDR3 bases are TGTGCCAGCAGCCCAGGGACAGGGGGGCAGGGGTTCTATGGCTACACCTTC. The whole variable domain, remainder taken from reference TRBV7-9 and TRBJ1-2, is DTGVSQNPRHKITKRGQNVTFRCDPISEHNRLYWYRQTLGQGPEFLTYFQNEAQLEKSRLLSDRFSAERPKGSFSTLEIQRTEQGDSAMYLCASSPGTGGQGFYGYTFGSGTRLTVV.

This clonotype was recorded at least ten times. The chain links TRBV29-1 to TRBJ1-4; unclear D gene. The CDR3 has 13 residues. The germline V and J ends were trimmed by 6 bases and 5 bases, with 13 bases remaining between them. Germline loops: CDR1 SQVTM, CDR2 ANQGSEA. CDR3 in DNA: TGCAGCGTCCTGACACCCCAAAATGAAAAACTGTTTTTT. It yields the protein CSVLTPQNEKLFF.

The V call is TRBV7-8, the J call TRBJ2-5, with TRBD2 as a possible D gene (5 bases). CDR3 length: 13 amino acids. Germline CDR1 reads SGHVS; CDR2 reads FQNEAQ. The V end lost 5 bases, the J end lost 5 bases, and 12 bases lay between the germline ends. CDR3 in amino acids: CASSLSERETQYF. In nucleotides, the CDR3 is TGTGCCAGCAGCCTGAGTGAGCGGGAGACCCAGTACTTC. Full variable domain (missing parts from reference TRBV7-8 and TRBJ2-5): GAGVSQSPRYKVAKRGQDVALRCDPISGHVSLFWYQQALGQGPEFLTYFQNEAQLDKSGLPSDRFFAERPEGSVSTLKIQRTQQEDSAVYLCASSLSERETQYFGPGTRLLVL.

This clonotype appeared many times. The chain employs TRBV29-1 and TRBJ2-5; D is unresolved. The ends were cut back, 7 bases at V and 2 bases at J, with 17 bases in the middle. The CDR3 spans 14 residues. The V gene's germline CDR1 is SQVTM and CDR2 ANQGSEA. CDR3 sequence: CSGHVLGGQETQYF. CDR3 sequence (DNA): TGCAGCGGGCATGTTCTAGGTGGACAAGAGACCCAGTACTTC.

Turning to this clonotype: With a much larger clone just one base away, this may be a read error. Since no conserved phenylalanine or tryptophan closes the CDR3, a read error is the likely cause. The J gene is TRBJ2-7, the V gene TRBV7-2; D is unclear. This CDR3 has 14 amino acids. In germline, CDR1 is SGHTA, CDR2 FQGNSA. V lost 5 bases to trimming and J lost 1 base, with 12 bases between them. CDR3 nucleotide sequence: TGTGCCAGCAGCGCCGCAGGTATGTCCTACGAGCAGTACTGC. Translation: CASSAAGMSYEQYC.

The V and J genes are TRBV19 and TRBJ2-7; TRBD1 is a possible D gene (5 bases). Germline CDR1 is LNHDA and CDR2 is SQIVND (reference sequence). The germline V and J ends were trimmed by 3 bases and 6 bases, with 18 bases remaining between them. CDR3 size: 15 residues. In DNA form, the CDR3 reads TGTGCCAGTAGTATCCAAGGGGCCGATTCCCCCGAGCAGTACTTC. Translated, it gives CASSIQGADSPEQYF.

The J gene is TRBJ2-5, the V gene TRBV11-1; 9 bases are a match to TRBD1. After removal of 6 bases from V and 5 bases from J, the junction contained 10 bases not matched to a gene. CDR3 length: 15 residues. The V gene's germline CDR1 is SGHAT and CDR2 FQDESV (reference sequence). The CDR3 reads CASSPGQGLLETQYF. The CDR3 DNA is TGTGCCAGCAGTCCTGGACAGGGGCTTTTGGAGACCCAGTACTTC.

This chain uses TRBV7-9 with TRBJ1-1; 12 positions match TRBD1. Looked up from germline, CDR1 is SEHNR and CDR2 is FQNEAQ (reference sequence). The CDR3 length is 16 residues. Unmatched junction bases numbered 13, after V lost 4 bases and J lost 10 bases. Here the CDR3 reads CASSSGGTGGPLGAFF. CDR3 sequence (DNA): TGTGCCAGCAGCTCAGGAGGGACAGGGGGCCCCCTGGGAGCTTTCTTT.